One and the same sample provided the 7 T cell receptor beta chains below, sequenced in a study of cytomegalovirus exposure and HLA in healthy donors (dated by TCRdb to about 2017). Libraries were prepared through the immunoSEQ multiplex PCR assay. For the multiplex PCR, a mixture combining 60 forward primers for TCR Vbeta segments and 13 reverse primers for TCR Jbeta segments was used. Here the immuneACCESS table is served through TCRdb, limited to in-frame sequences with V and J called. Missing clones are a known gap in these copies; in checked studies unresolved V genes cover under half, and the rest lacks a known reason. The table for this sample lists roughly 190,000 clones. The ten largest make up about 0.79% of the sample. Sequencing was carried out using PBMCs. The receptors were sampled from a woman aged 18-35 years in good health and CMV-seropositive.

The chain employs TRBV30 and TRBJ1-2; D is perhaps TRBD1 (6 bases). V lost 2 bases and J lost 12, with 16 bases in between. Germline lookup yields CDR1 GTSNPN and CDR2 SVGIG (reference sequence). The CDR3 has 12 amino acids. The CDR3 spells CAWSTTAGAHTF. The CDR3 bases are TGTGCCTGGAGTACAACAGCGGGGGCCCACACCTTC.

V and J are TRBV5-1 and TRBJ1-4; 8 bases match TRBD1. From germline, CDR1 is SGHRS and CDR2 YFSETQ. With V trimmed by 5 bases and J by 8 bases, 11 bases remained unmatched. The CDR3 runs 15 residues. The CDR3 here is CASRLTGDRWEKLFF. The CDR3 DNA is TGCGCCAGCAGGTTAACAGGGGACAGGTGGGAAAAACTGTTTTTT.

The CDR3 DNA reads TGTGCCAGCAAACACTCTAGCGGGGGGCCTACCTACGAGCAGTACTTC. Its translation is CASKHSSGGPTYEQYF. V usage is TRBV6-6 and J usage is TRBJ2-7; 11 bases are a match to TRBD2. This CDR3 is 16 amino acids long. V lost 7 bases to trimming and J lost 2 bases; unmatched junction nucleotides: 10. Germline V lookup: CDR1 MNHNY, CDR2 SVGAGI (reference sequence).

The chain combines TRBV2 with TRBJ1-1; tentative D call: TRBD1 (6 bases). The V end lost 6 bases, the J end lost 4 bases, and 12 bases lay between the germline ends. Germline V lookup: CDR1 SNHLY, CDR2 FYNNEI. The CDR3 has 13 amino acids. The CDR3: CASSYQGPTEAFF. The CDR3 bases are TGTGCCAGCAGCTACCAGGGGCCCACTGAAGCTTTCTTT.

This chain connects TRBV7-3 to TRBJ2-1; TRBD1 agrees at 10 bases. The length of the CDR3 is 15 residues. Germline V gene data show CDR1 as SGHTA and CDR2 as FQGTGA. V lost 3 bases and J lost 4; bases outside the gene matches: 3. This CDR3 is CASSFDRGPYNEQFF. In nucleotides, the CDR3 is TGTGCCAGCAGCTTTGACAGGGGGCCTTACAATGAGCAGTTCTTC.

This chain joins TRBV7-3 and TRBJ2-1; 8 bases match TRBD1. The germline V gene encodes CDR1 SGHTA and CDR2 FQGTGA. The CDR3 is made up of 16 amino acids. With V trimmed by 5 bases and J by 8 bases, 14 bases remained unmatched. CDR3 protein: CASSQGQAYARDEQFF. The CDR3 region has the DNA TGTGCCAGCAGCCAGGGACAGGCGTATGCTCGGGATGAGCAGTTCTTC.

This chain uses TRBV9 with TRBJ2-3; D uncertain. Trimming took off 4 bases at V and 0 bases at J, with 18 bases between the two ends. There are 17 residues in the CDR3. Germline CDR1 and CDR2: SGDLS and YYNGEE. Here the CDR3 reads CASSPHRVNPSTDTQYF. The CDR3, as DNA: TGTGCCAGCAGCCCTCACAGAGTCAATCCGAGCACAGATACGCAGTATTTT. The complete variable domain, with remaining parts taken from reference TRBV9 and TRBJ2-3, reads DSGVTQTPKHLITATGQRVTLRCSPRSGDLSVYWYQQSLDQGLQFLIQYYNGEERAKGNILERFSAQQFPDLHSELNLSSLELGDSALYFCASSPHRVNPSTDTQYFGPGTRLTVL.